These 23 T cell receptor beta chains share one sample of origin, sequenced in a study of OX40 agonist ivuxolimab in advanced cancers. Some clones are missing from TCRdb's copy, which holds only in-frame ones; the method was immunoSEQ multiplex PCR. The table shows tens of thousands of clones, with approximately 90% occurring only once. The sample consisted of CD4+ or CD8+ T cells sorted from blood, taken in a trial of the OX40 agonist ivuxolimab. The origin of the receptors is an adult with an advanced solid tumor such as melanoma, head and neck, liver or kidney cancer.

The rearrangement joins TRBV5-1 to TRBJ2-1; 8 bases align to TRBD2. Trimming at V came to 1 base and at J to 2 bases, leaving 11 bases not matched to a gene. CDR3 size: 18 residues. CDR1 and CDR2 from the germline V gene are SGHRS and YFSETQ. CDR3 nucleotides: TGCGCCAGCAGCTTGAGGTCGGGAGGGCCCTCCGCCTACAATGAGCAGTTCTTC. Translating gives CASSLRSGGPSAYNEQFF.

V and J are TRBV27 and TRBJ2-3; no definite D call. Between the trimmed V and J ends, which lost 2 bases and 5 bases, there was a span of 11 bases. The CDR3 consists of 14 residues. Per the germline V gene, CDR1 is MNHEY and CDR2 is SMNVEV (reference sequence). CDR3 residues: CASSLRQPGDTQYF. The CDR3 DNA follows: TGTGCCAGCAGTTTACGGCAACCTGGAGATACGCAGTATTTT.

Only one count was recorded for this clone. This chain links TRBV2 with TRBJ2-2; 9 bases line up with TRBD1. The J segment lost 2 bases and the V segment lost 10 bases, leaving 8 bases of the junction unmatched. Germline CDR1 SNHLY, CDR2 FYNNEI. The CDR3 has 15 amino acids. The CDR3 bases are TGTGCCACCGCCCTGGACAGGGGAAACACCGGGGAGCTGTTTTTT. It is translated as CATALDRGNTGELFF.

This clone has just one count. This sequence joins TRBV10-2 and TRBJ2-3; D not certain. This CDR3 is built from 12 residues. V lost 6 bases to trimming and J lost 1 base, with 5 bases between them. The germline V gene has CDR1 WSHSY and CDR2 SAAADI. CDR3 sequence: CASRSGTDTQYF. The DNA of the CDR3 is TGCGCCAGCAGGTCAGGCACAGATACGCAGTATTTT.

The CDR3 loop is CASSVSAGGLTSTDTQYF. CDR3 nucleotide sequence: TGTGCCAGCAGCGTATCAGCGGGGGGCCTCACTTCCACAGATACGCAGTATTTT. V and J are TRBV9 and TRBJ2-3; TRBD2 matches at 9 bases. Trimming at V came to 1 base and at J to 2 bases, leaving 11 bases not matched to a gene. CDR3 length equals 18 residues. Germline CDR1 is SGDLS and CDR2 is YYNGEE.

This clone was detected once. The genes are TRBV7-3 and TRBJ2-7, with 9 positions matching TRBD2. The length of the CDR3 is 14 residues. Germline-derived CDR1 and CDR2 are SGHTA and FQGTGA. The V and J ends lost 5 bases and 6 bases, in that order; junction bases with no gene match: 8. The CDR3 spells CASSTGLAGSEQYF. The DNA of the CDR3 is TGTGCCAGCAGCACTGGTCTAGCGGGATCCGAGCAGTACTTC.

The chain combines TRBV10-3 with TRBJ1-1, with TRBD1 as a possible D gene (6 bases). Between the trimmed V and J ends, which lost 11 bases and 3 bases, there was a span of 7 bases. This CDR3 spans 10 amino acids. CDR1 and CDR2 (germline): ENHRY, SYGVKD. This CDR3 is CASGDTEAFF. The CDR3 bases are TGTGCCTCAGGGGACACTGAAGCTTTCTTT.

The rearrangement joins TRBV18 to TRBJ1-1, with TRBD1 identical over 8 bases. Germline CDR1 reads KGHSH; CDR2 reads LQKENI. This CDR3 comprises 14 residues. The V gene end was trimmed by 5 bases and the J gene end by 4 bases; junction bases not matched to a gene: 6. The CDR3 spells CASSAGQGRTEAFF. The CDR3 nucleotides are TGTGCCAGCTCAGCCGGACAGGGACGCACTGAAGCTTTCTTT.

The chain employs TRBV12-5 and TRBJ2-1; perhaps TRBD2 as D (5 bases). V dropped 2 bases and J dropped 12 bases, with 11 bases sitting between them. CDR1 is LGHNT and CDR2 is FRNRAP in the germline V gene. The CDR3 totals 12 residues. This CDR3 reads CASGLTRAGQFF. CDR3 nucleotides: TGTGCTAGTGGTTTGACTAGGGCCGGGCAGTTCTTC. Full variable domain (rest looked up from reference TRBV12-5 and TRBJ2-1): DARVTQTPRHKVTEMGQEVTMRCQPILGHNTVFWYRQTMMQGLELLAYFRNRAPLDDSGMPKDRFSAEMPDATLATLKIQPSEPRDSAVYFCASGLTRAGQFFGPGTRLTVL.

The V call is TRBV6-1, the J call TRBJ1-2, with a tentative D call TRBD1 (6 bases). The V gene lost 10 bases and the J gene lost 4 bases, with 16 bases spanning the gap. CDR3 length: 13 amino acids. Germline-derived CDR1 and CDR2 are MNHNS and SASEGT. CDR3 in amino acids: CAIQRDKFYGYTF. The CDR3 DNA sequence: TGTGCCATTCAGCGGGACAAATTCTATGGCTACACCTTC.

In this sample, this clone turned up once. The J gene is TRBJ2-3, the V gene TRBV10-1, with 9 bases aligning to TRBD2. V lost 5 bases and J lost 0; bases outside the gene matches: 3. The CDR3 has 15 residues. In germline, CDR1 is WNHNN, CDR2 SYGVQD (reference sequence). CDR3 sequence reads: CASSPAGGSTDTQYF. The DNA for the CDR3 is TGCGCCAGCAGTCCCGCGGGGGGGAGCACAGATACGCAGTATTTT.

The chain uses TRBV27 and TRBJ2-5; perhaps TRBD2 as D (6 bases). The CDR3 is made up of 15 amino acids. Per the germline V gene, CDR1 is MNHEY and CDR2 is SMNVEV (reference sequence). V was cut by 2 bases and J by 2 bases, with 12 bases left in between. CDR3 coding DNA: TGTGCCAGCAGTTTACGGGGGACGGATCAAGAGACCCAGTACTTC. Protein sequence: CASSLRGTDQETQYF.

The chain carries TRBV5-1 and TRBJ2-1; the D gene is possibly TRBD2 (5 bases). CDR1 is SGHRS and CDR2 is YFSETQ in the germline V gene. The CDR3 has 15 amino acids. Between the trimmed V and J ends, which lost 7 bases and 0 bases, there was a span of 14 bases. CDR3 DNA sequence: TGCGCCAGCTCCCGGGTAGGGAGCTCCTACAATGAGCAGTTCTTC. Amino acids: CASSRVGSSYNEQFF.

J is TRBJ2-7 and V is TRBV6-5; D unresolved. CDR1 and CDR2 from the germline V gene are MNHEY and SVGAGI. V dropped 4 bases and J dropped 6 bases, with 10 bases sitting between them. The CDR3 extends over 12 amino acids. CDR3 sequence: CASSSRVSEQYF. The CDR3 DNA follows: TGTGCCAGCAGTTCAAGGGTATCCGAGCAGTACTTC.

The CDR3 sequence: CASSLSATSYEQYF. CDR3 nucleotide sequence: TGTGCCAGCAGCCTCTCCGCGACTAGCTACGAGCAGTACTTC. This rearrangement joins TRBV5-3 to TRBJ2-7, with D perhaps TRBD2 (6 bases). TRBV5-3 is recorded as an ORF, its role being uncertain. The CDR3 sequence is 14 residues long. The V gene lost 8 bases and the J gene lost 3 bases, with 18 bases spanning the gap.

J is TRBJ2-1 and V is TRBV19; TRBD1 matches at 9 bases. The CDR3 spans 16 residues. Per germline, CDR1 LNHDA and CDR2 SQIVND (reference sequence). V was pared by 6 bases and J by 10 bases, with 16 bases of the junction left unmatched. As DNA, the CDR3 is TGTGCCAGTAGCCCGAGGGACAGGGCCCCCCCAGGGGAGCAGTTCTTC. It translates to CASSPRDRAPPGEQFF.

The DNA of the CDR3 is TGTGCCAGCAGCTTGGGACAGGGGGCTTTGGATGAGCAGTTCTTC. This codes for CASSLGQGALDEQFF. The chain couples TRBV5-4 to TRBJ2-1, with 10 nucleotides matching TRBD1. The ends lost 0 bases at V and 8 bases at J; junction bases unmatched: 5. CDR1 and CDR2 from the germline V gene are SGHNT and YYREEE (reference sequence). The CDR3 extends over 15 amino acids. The entire variable domain, with the rest obtained from reference TRBV5-4 and TRBJ2-1, is as follows: ETGVTQSPTHLIKTRGQQVTLRCSSQSGHNTVSWYQQALGQGPQFIFQYYREEENGRGNFPPRFSGLQFPNYSSELNVNALELDDSALYLCASSLGQGALDEQFFGPGTRLTVL.

The chain has TRBV29-1 and TRBJ1-2; D is undetermined. The CDR3 covers 12 residues. Germline CDR1 reads SQVTM; CDR2 reads ANQGSEA. V was trimmed by 5 bases and J by 4 bases, leaving 11 bases between them. The CDR3: CSVLWGGYGYTF. The DNA for the CDR3 is TGCAGCGTTCTATGGGGAGGCTATGGCTACACCTTC.

The chain carries TRBV11-2 and TRBJ2-7, with D perhaps TRBD1 (6 bases). The V gene lost 1 base and the J gene lost 6 bases, with 16 bases spanning the gap. The CDR3 covers 15 residues. Germline CDR1 and CDR2: SGHAT and FQNNGV. The CDR3 spells CASSLVQGMIGEQYF. CDR3 DNA sequence: TGTGCCAGCAGCTTAGTCCAGGGGATGATCGGCGAGCAGTACTTC.

This chain uses TRBV28 with TRBJ2-3; D may be TRBD1 or TRBD2 (5 bases each). Trimming shortened V by 8 bases and J by 1 base, and 10 bases separated the two germline ends. This CDR3 has 13 residues. CDR1 and CDR2 (germline): MDHEN, SYDVKM. For the CDR3, the DNA is TGTGCCAGCGGGAGAGGGGGCACAGATACGCAGTATTTT. Translation: CASGRGGTDTQYF. Together with reference TRBV28 and TRBJ2-3, the CDR3 gives the full variable domain: DVKVTQSSRYLVKRTGEKVFLECVQDMDHENMFWYRQDPGLGLRLIYFSYDVKMKEKGDIPEGYSVSREKKERFSLILESASTNQTSMYLCASGRGGTDTQYFGPGTRLTVL.

This chain connects TRBV6-1 to TRBJ1-5, with 7 bases that match TRBD1. Germline loops: CDR1 MNHNS, CDR2 SASEGT. Trimming removed 4 bases from V and 7 bases from J; junction bases left unmatched: 4. The CDR3 sequence is 13 residues long. CDR3 in DNA: TGTGCCAGCAGTGGACAGGGAGGACAGCCCCAGCATTTT. The encoded protein is CASSGQGGQPQHF.

This chain connects TRBV10-3 to TRBJ2-1, with 8 bases that match TRBD2. This CDR3 comprises 13 residues. V shed 8 bases, J shed 5 bases, and the junction held 5 bases outside the gene matches. Germline V CDR1 and CDR2: ENHRY, SYGVKD. This CDR3 is CAIFREGDNEQFF. CDR3 in DNA: TGTGCCATCTTCCGGGAGGGGGACAATGAGCAGTTCTTC.

The J gene is TRBJ2-1, the V gene TRBV6-6, with D perhaps matching TRBD1 (6 bases). V was cut by 5 bases and J by 1 base, with 12 bases left in between. The V gene's germline CDR1 is MNHNY and CDR2 SVGAGI (reference sequence). This CDR3 contains 15 residues. The CDR3 protein is CASSQGLASYNEQFF. DNA of the CDR3: TGTGCCAGCAGTCAGGGGCTAGCTTCCTACAATGAGCAGTTCTTC.